This T cell receptor (beta chain) was retrieved from a study of control samples from healthy donors and cancer patients. Per germline, CDR1 LNHDA and CDR2 SQIVND (reference sequence). The CDR3 totals 9 residues. Clones were read by immunoSEQ multiplex PCR, and TCRdb kept only the in-frame ones, dropping some. Of 230,000 or so clones listed, roughly 94% are singletons. The source of this sequence is a man aged 45-65 years in good health. What was sequenced was blood. The chain uses TRBV19 and TRBJ1-5; weak D call: TRBD1 (5 bases). The CDR3 is CASGPAQHF. The DNA of the CDR3 is TGTGCTTCGGGGCCAGCCCAGCATTTT.